This TCR beta chain was documented in a study of T cell responses to AZD1222 COVID-19 vaccine. Study observations and caveats: White British people made up most donors, females outnumbered males, and clonal diversity was possibly underestimated. Only after the peak T cell response were repertoires sampled.

The CDR3 is 16 residues long. Germline V gene lookup returns CDR1 SEHNR and CDR2 FQNEAQ (reference sequence). The J segment lost 3 bases and the V segment lost 5 bases, leaving 9 bases of the junction unmatched. The method was immunoSEQ multiplex PCR; TCRdb's version includes in-frame clones alone and lacks a portion of them. Here the sample spans fewer than 50,000 clones, roughly 80% being singletons. A word on this clone: Antigen specificity is unknown.

The clonotype was recovered from an adult in good health. Sequenced material: peripheral blood, taken on day 0 of AZD1222 vaccination. The J gene is TRBJ2-4, the V gene TRBV7-9, with 8 bases that match TRBD2. For the CDR3, the DNA is TGTGCCAGCAGCCGGACTAGCCTGAGGGGCAAAAACATTCAGTACTTC. This codes for CASSRTSLRGKNIQYF.